The 14 T cell receptor beta chains given below trace back to one sample, sequenced in a study of PD-1 blockade in mismatch repair-deficient tumors. TCRdb's table, derived via immunoSEQ multiplex PCR, lists solely in-frame clones and lacks some. The sample lists 100,000 to 150,000 clones, around nine tenths occurring once. The sequencing used peripheral blood, collected approximately 73 weeks after starting pembrolizumab. These receptors all come from an adult with mismatch repair-deficient cancer.

The chain carries TRBV7-9 and TRBJ2-3; unclear D gene. V dropped 1 base and J dropped 4 bases, with 3 bases sitting between them. The CDR3 loop spans 12 amino acids. Looked up from germline, CDR1 is SEHNR and CDR2 is FQNEAQ (reference sequence). DNA for the CDR3: TGTGCCAGCAGCTTAGTTCCAGATACGCAGTATTTT. The encoded protein is CASSLVPDTQYF.

The rearrangement links TRBV7-9 to TRBJ2-1, with 11 nucleotides matching TRBD1. After removal of 1 base from V and 4 bases from J, the junction contained 3 bases not matched to a gene. CDR1 is SEHNR and CDR2 is FQNEAQ in the germline V gene (reference sequence). The CDR3 is made up of 16 amino acids. Written as DNA, the CDR3 is TGTGCCAGCAGCTTAGTGGGACAGGGGGTTTACAATGAGCAGTTCTTC. This translates into CASSLVGQGVYNEQFF.

This rearrangement joins TRBV14 to TRBJ2-7; D unclear. The germline CDR1 and CDR2 sequences are SGHDN and FVKESK. The CDR3 has 14 amino acids. V was cut by 4 bases and J by 3 bases, with 13 bases left in between. The CDR3 is CASSPTRHLYEQYF. The CDR3 DNA sequence: TGTGCCAGCAGCCCCACCCGACACCTCTACGAGCAGTACTTC.

The chain couples TRBV27 to TRBJ2-3; TRBD1 matches at 8 bases. CDR1 MNHEY and CDR2 SMNVEV come from the germline V gene (reference sequence). V lost 4 bases, J lost 6 bases, and 12 bases stayed unmatched. This CDR3 has 16 amino acids. CDR3 coding DNA: TGTGCCAGCAGTTCCGTGACAGGGGCGAGCGAGGATACGCAGTATTTT. Translating it yields CASSSVTGASEDTQYF.

This chain uses TRBV10-3 with TRBJ2-2; the match to TRBD1 covers 7 bases. Germline V CDR1 and CDR2: ENHRY, SYGVKD. There are 13 residues in the CDR3. V shed 11 bases and J 0 bases; nucleotides not matched to a gene: 3. CDR3 in amino acids: CAVGQTNTGELFF. CDR3 DNA: TGTGCCGTGGGACAGACGAACACCGGGGAGCTGTTTTTT.

The V gene is TRBV27, the J gene TRBJ2-5; D remains unclear. CDR1 and CDR2 (germline): MNHEY, SMNVEV (reference sequence). V lost 2 bases, J lost 7 bases, and 8 bases lay in between. The CDR3 has 12 residues. The CDR3 region has the DNA TGTGCCAGCAGTTTAATAGGCGGGACCCAGTACTTC. This gives the protein CASSLIGGTQYF.

The chain uses TRBV6-5 and TRBJ1-2, with D hard to call. The length of the CDR3 is 12 residues. V was pared by 6 bases and J by 8 bases, with 13 bases between. The germline V gene encodes CDR1 MNHEY and CDR2 SVGAGI. The CDR3 is CASRGAGVGYTF. CDR3 coding DNA: TGTGCCAGCAGGGGTGCGGGAGTGGGCTACACCTTC.

V is TRBV27 and J is TRBJ2-3, with 7 positions matching TRBD2. Germline CDR1 reads MNHEY; CDR2 reads SMNVEV (reference sequence). Unmatched junction bases numbered 6, after V lost 1 base and J lost 5 bases. The CDR3 is 15 residues long. This CDR3 reads CASSLYAGAGDTQYF. The CDR3 DNA reads TGTGCCAGCAGTTTATATGCGGGAGCCGGAGATACGCAGTATTTT.

The chain recombines TRBV19 with TRBJ2-7, with D perhaps matching TRBD1 (6 bases). The germline V gene encodes CDR1 LNHDA and CDR2 SQIVND (reference sequence). The CDR3 runs 12 residues. The V and J ends lost 6 bases and 4 bases respectively, with 10 bases between them. The CDR3 loop is CASSQQGYEQYF. The DNA of the CDR3 is TGTGCCAGTAGCCAACAGGGTTACGAGCAGTACTTC. Using reference TRBV19 and TRBJ2-7 for the parts outside the CDR3, the full variable domain is DGGITQSPKYLFRKEGQNVTLSCEQNLNHDAMYWYRQDPGQGLRLIYYSQIVNDFQKGDIAEGYSVSREKKESFPLTVTSAQKNPTAFYLCASSQQGYEQYFGPGTRLTVT.

The chain employs TRBV29-1 and TRBJ1-1; D uncertain. V lost 3 bases and J lost 1, with 9 bases in between. This CDR3 is 13 amino acids long. CDR1 and CDR2 (germline): SQVTM, ANQGSEA. The CDR3 sequence: CSVERTTNTEAFF. The CDR3 DNA reads TGCAGCGTTGAGAGGACGACGAACACTGAAGCTTTCTTT. Together with reference TRBV29-1 and TRBJ1-1, the CDR3 gives the full variable domain: SAVISQKPSRDICQRGTSLTIQCQVDSQVTMMFWYRQQPGQSLTLIATANQGSEATYESGFVIDKFPISRPNLTFSTLTVSNMSPEDSSIYLCSVERTTNTEAFFGQGTRLTVV.

The chain employs TRBV4-1 and TRBJ2-1; D gene ambiguous. With 0 bases removed from V and 10 bases from J, the gap between germline ends came to 7 bases. CDR3 length: 12 residues. Germline V gene lookup returns CDR1 MGHRA and CDR2 YSYEKL. The CDR3 loop is CASSQEGREQFF. The CDR3 DNA is TGCGCCAGCAGCCAAGAGGGAAGGGAGCAGTTCTTC.

The gene calls are TRBV13 and TRBJ2-7; possible D gene TRBD1, 6 bases. This CDR3 region has 14 residues. The germline V gene encodes CDR1 PRHDT and CDR2 FYEKMQ (reference sequence). Trimming stripped 5 bases from V and 2 bases from J, with 13 bases between. The CDR3 DNA follows: TGTGCCAGCAGCCTACAGGGTTCCGCCTACGAGCAGTACTTC. It translates to CASSLQGSAYEQYF.

The rearrangement uses TRBV11-1 and TRBJ2-1; TRBD2 might be the D (5 bases). CDR3 length equals 14 residues. Germline lookup yields CDR1 SGHAT and CDR2 FQDESV (reference sequence). V dropped 7 bases and J dropped 6 bases, with 16 bases sitting between them. CDR3 protein: CASIISGIRNEQFF. The CDR3 DNA follows: TGTGCCAGCATCATCAGCGGTATTCGCAATGAGCAGTTCTTC.

The chain recombines TRBV7-2 with TRBJ2-7, with 7 bases fitting TRBD1. The CDR3 runs to 14 residues. The germline gives CDR1 SGHTA, CDR2 FQGNSA. Unmatched junction bases numbered 5, after V lost 2 bases and J lost 4 bases. The DNA of the CDR3 is TGTGCCAGCAGCTTATGGGACAGCTCATACGAGCAGTACTTC. Residues: CASSLWDSSYEQYF.